The source of this T cell receptor (beta chain) is a study of blood T cells in healthy people across ages. Using a J-beta primer mix together with a sample-barcoded 5' primer, a second PCR was run for about 6 to 12 cycles. TCRdb re-called the 5' RACE reads with MiXCR, one entry per CDR3 protein. This sample has 780,000 or so distinct CDR3 sequences, with approximately 53% found just once. Germline CDR1 reads KGHDR; CDR2 reads SFDVKD. V shed 3 bases and J shed 2 bases, with 19 bases lying between them. This CDR3 comprises 18 residues. V is TRBV24-1 and J is TRBJ2-1; D is undetermined. The TCR was taken from a man aged 80 or over in good health. Sequenced input: blood. The CDR3 is CATSDVEQRKSAYNEQFF. As DNA, the CDR3 is TGTGCCACCAGTGATGTGGAGCAGCGAAAAAGTGCCTACAATGAGCAGTTCTTC.